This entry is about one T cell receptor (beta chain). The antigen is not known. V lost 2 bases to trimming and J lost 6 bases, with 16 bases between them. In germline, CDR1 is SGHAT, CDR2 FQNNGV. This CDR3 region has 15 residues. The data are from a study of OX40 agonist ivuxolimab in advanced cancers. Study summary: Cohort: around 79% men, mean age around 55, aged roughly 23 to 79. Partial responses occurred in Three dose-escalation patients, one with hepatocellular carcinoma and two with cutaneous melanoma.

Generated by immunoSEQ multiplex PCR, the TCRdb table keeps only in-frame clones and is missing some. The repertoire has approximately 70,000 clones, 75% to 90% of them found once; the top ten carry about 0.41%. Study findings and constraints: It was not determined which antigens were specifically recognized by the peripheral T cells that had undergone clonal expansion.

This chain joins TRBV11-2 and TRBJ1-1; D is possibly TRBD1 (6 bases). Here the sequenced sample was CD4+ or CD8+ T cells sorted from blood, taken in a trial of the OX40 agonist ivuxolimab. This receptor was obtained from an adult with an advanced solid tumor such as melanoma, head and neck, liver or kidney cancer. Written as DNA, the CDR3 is TGTGCCAGCAGCTTAAGGCAGGGGAGGGTGGCTGAAGCTTTCTTT. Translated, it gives CASSLRQGRVAEAFF.